The clone carrying this T cell receptor beta chain was found a few times. The source of the sample is a study of OX40 agonist ivuxolimab in advanced cancers. Trimming stripped 0 bases from V and 2 bases from J, with 8 bases between. Germline V lookup: CDR1 SGDLS, CDR2 YYNGEE. The CDR3 loop spans 14 amino acids. Generated by immunoSEQ multiplex PCR, the TCRdb table keeps only in-frame clones and is missing some. The repertoire has just over 40,000 clones, 80% to 90% of them found once; the top ten carry about 15%. This receptor was obtained from an adult with an advanced solid tumor such as melanoma, head and neck, liver or kidney cancer. The gene calls are TRBV9 and TRBJ1-1; D may be TRBD1 (6 bases). The sample here was CD4+ or CD8+ T cells sorted from blood, taken in a trial of the OX40 agonist ivuxolimab. CDR3 DNA sequence: TGTGCCAGCAGCGTAGAGGGGGGTAACACTGAAGCTTTCTTT. Residues: CASSVEGGNTEAFF.